This entry lists 18 T cell receptor beta chains sequenced from one sample in a study of radiotherapy plus CTLA-4 blockade in lung cancer. The data were produced by immunoSEQ multiplex PCR, yet TCRdb's version contains in-frame clones alone and is incomplete. The profile shows 62,000 or so clones, 65% to 80% of them singletons. Material: peripheral blood, obtained from a patient treated with radiotherapy plus ipilimumab. The receptors originated from a human donor with non-small cell lung cancer who had a complete response to radiotherapy plus ipilimumab.

V gene TRBV6-5 combines with J gene TRBJ1-2, with 8 nucleotides matching TRBD1. The germline V gene encodes CDR1 MNHEY and CDR2 SVGAGI. The CDR3 has 13 amino acids. V lost 7 bases to trimming and J lost 7 bases; unmatched junction nucleotides: 8. The DNA of the CDR3 is TGTGCCAGCACCCGGACAGGGAGTGGTGGCTACACCTTC. This codes for CASTRTGSGGYTF.

The chain combines TRBV10-3 with TRBJ1-2; D is perhaps TRBD1 (6 bases). Per germline, CDR1 ENHRY and CDR2 SYGVKD. V was shortened by 7 bases and J by 6 bases, with 15 bases between the two germline ends. The CDR3 is made up of 13 amino acids. The CDR3 region has the DNA TGTGCCATCACCTCATTGGACAGCGATGGCTACACCTTC. Encoded protein: CAITSLDSDGYTF.

V usage is TRBV27 and J usage is TRBJ1-1; a possible D gene is TRBD1 (6 bases). V gave up 5 bases and J gave up 5 bases, with 18 bases separating them. The CDR3 length is 15 residues. Germline V gene data show CDR1 as MNHEY and CDR2 as SMNVEV (reference sequence). The CDR3 sequence is CASSLIRGFGTEAFF. CDR3 sequence (DNA): TGTGCCAGCAGTCTTATCAGGGGTTTCGGAACTGAAGCTTTCTTT.

This sequence joins TRBV9 and TRBJ2-1; a weak D match, TRBD2 (6 bases). V was clipped by 2 bases and J by 7 bases, with 13 bases between them. Germline CDR1 SGDLS, CDR2 YYNGEE. The length of the CDR3 is 14 residues. The CDR3 nucleotides are TGTGCCAGCAGCGTTGGCGGGACCAGAAATGAGCAGTTCTTC. Protein product: CASSVGGTRNEQFF.

J is TRBJ2-7 and V is TRBV6-1; unclear D gene. From germline, CDR1 is MNHNS and CDR2 SASEGT. Trimming took 0 bases from V and 1 from J, leaving 13 bases between them. The CDR3 totals 16 residues. The CDR3 sequence: CASSEAPQVYSYEQYF. CDR3 sequence (DNA): TGTGCCAGCAGTGAAGCCCCGCAGGTATATTCCTACGAGCAGTACTTC.

This clone was observed a few times. CDR3 nucleotide sequence: TGTGCCAGCAGCCCCCGGGCTAGCGGGGGGGCGAACACCGGGGAGCTGTTTTTT. It specifies CASSPRASGGANTGELFF. The chain is built from TRBV7-8 and TRBJ2-2; TRBD2 matches at 12 bases. The CDR3 runs to 18 residues. The V and J ends lost 5 bases and 0 bases, in that order; junction bases with no gene match: 7. The germline gives CDR1 SGHVS, CDR2 FQNEAQ.

The DNA of the CDR3 is TGTGCCAGCAGCTTATCCCAGGGGGGGAGTGGCTACACCTTC. Residues: CASSLSQGGSGYTF. The chain has TRBV7-9 and TRBJ1-2, with 7 nucleotides matching TRBD1. Germline V CDR1 and CDR2: SEHNR, FQNEAQ (reference sequence). J lost 7 bases, V lost 2 bases, and 7 bases had no gene match. The CDR3 length is 14 residues. The whole variable domain, remainder taken from reference TRBV7-9 and TRBJ1-2, is DTGVSQNPRHKITKRGQNVTFRCDPISEHNRLYWYRQTLGQGPEFLTYFQNEAQLEKSRLLSDRFSAERPKGSFSTLEIQRTEQGDSAMYLCASSLSQGGSGYTFGSGTRLTVV.

The CDR3 region is CASSLDPSTGELFF. The CDR3, as DNA: TGTGCCAGCAGTTTGGACCCGTCCACCGGGGAGCTGTTTTTT. The chain uses TRBV6-1 and TRBJ2-2; no clear D. There are 14 residues in the CDR3. Germline V CDR1 and CDR2: MNHNS, SASEGT. Trimming shortened V by 5 bases and J by 4 bases, and 11 bases separated the two germline ends.

The chain recombines TRBV5-6 with TRBJ1-1; TRBD1 aligns across 7 bases. Trimming removed 4 bases from V and 2 bases from J; junction bases left unmatched: 5. This CDR3 is 14 amino acids long. Germline V lookup: CDR1 SGHDT, CDR2 YYEEEE. CDR3 sequence reads: CASSPRGHNTEAFF. The DNA of the CDR3 is TGTGCCAGCAGCCCGAGGGGGCATAACACTGAAGCTTTCTTT. The whole variable domain, filled in from reference TRBV5-6 and TRBJ1-1, reads DAGVTQSPTHLIKTRGQQVTLRCSPKSGHDTVSWYQQALGQGPQFIFQYYEEEERQRGNFPDRFSGHQFPNYSSELNVNALLLGDSALYLCASSPRGHNTEAFFGQGTRLTVV.

This clone was observed a few times. The chain recombines TRBV16 with TRBJ1-6, with D uncertain. This CDR3 comprises 12 residues. The V gene lost 1 base and the J gene lost 15 bases, with 10 bases spanning the gap. Germline V gives CDR1 KGHSY, CDR2 FQNENV. In DNA form, the CDR3 reads TGTGCCAGCAGCCAATTATCCGTGGTCCTCCACTTT. Amino acids: CASSQLSVVLHF.

DNA for the CDR3: TGTGCCATCAGTGAGGGTACTTTAAGCAATCAGCCCCAGCATTTT. Its protein product is CAISEGTLSNQPQHF. The V gene is TRBV10-3, the J gene TRBJ1-5; D is ambiguous. Trimming shortened V by 2 bases and J by 1 base, and 9 bases separated the two germline ends. This CDR3 is built from 15 residues. Per germline, CDR1 ENHRY and CDR2 SYGVKD.

The chain combines TRBV7-8 with TRBJ1-2; the D gene is possibly TRBD1 (6 bases). Trimming removed 2 bases from V and 7 bases from J, with 11 bases in between. Germline loops: CDR1 SGHVS, CDR2 FQNEAQ. This CDR3 is built from 13 residues. The CDR3, as DNA: TGTGCCAGCAGCTTACGGCAGGGGTTTGGCTACACCTTC. It yields the protein CASSLRQGFGYTF.

The gene calls are TRBV5-1 and TRBJ1-1; D is unresolved. Germline lookup yields CDR1 SGHRS and CDR2 YFSETQ. There are 16 residues in the CDR3. V shed 0 bases and J shed 0 bases, with 12 bases lying between them. CDR3 amino acids: CASSLGTEHMNTEAFF. Here the CDR3 DNA reads TGCGCCAGCAGCTTGGGAACAGAACACATGAACACTGAAGCTTTCTTT.

This rearrangement joins TRBV25-1 to TRBJ2-1, with D hard to call. The CDR3 consists of 15 residues. Germline CDR1 reads MGHDK; CDR2 reads SYGVNS. V gave up 0 bases and J gave up 0 bases, with 6 bases separating them. In DNA form, the CDR3 reads TGTGCCAGCAGTGAATATAAGAGCTCCTACAATGAGCAGTTCTTC. Protein: CASSEYKSSYNEQFF.

V usage is TRBV29-1 and J usage is TRBJ2-3; tentative D call: TRBD2 (7 bases). CDR3 size: 17 residues. The germline V gene has CDR1 SQVTM and CDR2 ANQGSEA. Trimming took 4 bases from V and 0 from J, leaving 20 bases between them. The CDR3 sequence: CSVGLWRGRGSTDTQYF. In DNA form, the CDR3 reads TGCAGCGTTGGGCTGTGGCGGGGGCGGGGGAGCACAGATACGCAGTATTTT.

This chain uses TRBV30 with TRBJ1-3; D unresolved. This CDR3 contains 12 residues. In germline, CDR1 is GTSNPN, CDR2 SVGIG (reference sequence). Trimming left V 7 bases short and J 2 bases short, with 9 bases between. CDR3 DNA: TGTGCCTCTGGGAGGGCTGGAAACACCATATATTTT. It specifies CASGRAGNTIYF.

The chain couples TRBV7-6 to TRBJ2-2; D gene unclear. The CDR3 totals 13 residues. The germline CDR1 and CDR2 sequences are SGHVS and FNYEAQ. Trimming shortened V by 5 bases and J by 7 bases, and 11 bases separated the two germline ends. Written as DNA, the CDR3 is TGTGCCAGCAGCGGCTTGGGCGACGGGGAGCTGTTTTTT. Its protein product is CASSGLGDGELFF.

V and J are TRBV6-1 and TRBJ2-1; D is unclear. CDR1 is MNHNS and CDR2 is SASEGT in the germline V gene. The V end lost 5 bases, the J end lost 10 bases, and 9 bases lay between the germline ends. The CDR3 loop spans 11 amino acids. CDR3 loop: CASSWGREQFF. The CDR3 coding sequence is TGTGCCAGCAGTTGGGGAAGGGAGCAGTTCTTC.